A selection of T cell receptor beta chains follows, all from one sample in a study of cytomegalovirus exposure and HLA in healthy donors. Generated by immunoSEQ multiplex PCR, the TCRdb table keeps only in-frame clones and is missing some. The sample consists of about 100,000 clones, about three quarters of them appearing once. Sequenced input: PBMCs. The source is a man aged 35-49 years in good health and CMV-seropositive. CDR3s include the opening cysteine and the closing phenylalanine or tryptophan. A D gene is named only where the DNA matches it firmly. Only part of the rows carry a size: once, few, many, or a class if the clone is expanded.

>-|-|14|TRBV14|TRBJ2-5
CASSQGGRGETQYF
TGTGCCAGCAGCCAAGGGGGAAGGGGAGAGACCCAGTACTTC
>-|-|14|TRBV9|TRBJ1-2
CASSVASTGMGYTF
TGTGCCAGCAGCGTAGCCTCCACAGGGATGGGCTACACCTTC
>-|-|14|TRBV9|TRBJ2-2
CASSVVANTGELFF
TGTGCCAGCAGCGTAGTAGCGAACACCGGGGAGCTGTTTTTT
>TRBD1|-|15|TRBV13|TRBJ1-1
CASSLPLTGGTEAFF
TGTGCCAGCAGCTTACCCCTGACAGGGGGCACTGAAGCTTTCTTT
>-|-|18|TRBV28|TRBJ1-1
CASIESRVLEGLNTEAFF
TGTGCCAGCATTGAATCGAGGGTTTTAGAGGGCCTGAACACTGAAGCTTTCTTT
>-|-|13|TRBV5-6|TRBJ2-7
CASSAQGTYEQYF
TGTGCCAGCAGTGCCCAGGGGACCTACGAGCAGTACTTC
>-|-|13|TRBV10-3|TRBJ2-1
CAISENRDTEQFF
TGTGCCATCAGTGAGAATCGGGACACCGAGCAGTTCTTC
>TRBD1|once|13|TRBV6-1|TRBJ2-7
CASKKQGTYEQYF
TGTGCCAGCAAGAAACAGGGGACCTACGAGCAGTACTTC
>-|-|13|TRBV19|TRBJ1-5
CASSLQQGQPQHF
TGTGCCAGTAGTTTGCAACAGGGCCAGCCCCAGCATTTT
>-|-|12|TRBV10-2|TRBJ2-7
CASSEKGYEQYF
TGCGCCAGCAGTGAGAAGGGGTACGAGCAGTACTTC
>-|-|13|TRBV2|TRBJ1-5
CASSESGGQPQHF
TGTGCCAGCAGTGAGTCTGGAGGCCAGCCCCAGCATTTT
>TRBD2|few|16|TRBV28|TRBJ2-3
CASSFGLAGAADTQYF
TGTGCCAGCAGTTTCGGACTAGCGGGAGCTGCAGATACGCAGTATTTT
>TRBD2|-|16|TRBV7-3|TRBJ2-2
CASSLQTSGGSGELFF
TGTGCCAGCAGCTTACAGACTAGCGGGGGGAGCGGGGAGCTGTTTTTT
>TRBD2|-|14|TRBV11-3|TRBJ2-7
CASSSGRAGSEQYF
TGTGCCAGCAGCTCCGGGAGGGCCGGCTCCGAGCAGTACTTC
>-|-|17|TRBV4-3|TRBJ2-6
CASSQGGISSGANVLTF
TGCGCCAGCAGCCAAGGAGGCATAAGCTCTGGGGCCAACGTCCTGACTTTC
>-|-|14|TRBV5-1|TRBJ2-5
CASSLMSGQETQYF
TGCGCCAGCAGCTTGATGAGCGGGCAAGAGACCCAGTACTTC
>TRBD1|-|13|TRBV7-9|TRBJ1-5
CSSSSTGGQPQHF
TGTTCCAGCAGCTCGACAGGGGGACAGCCCCAGCATTTT
>-|-|15|TRBV5-1|TRBJ1-5
CASSLAGRGNQPQHF
TGCGCCAGCAGCTTGGCCGGGAGGGGCAATCAGCCCCAGCATTTT
>-|few|16|TRBV28|TRBJ2-7
CASSLSLGGGRGEQYF
TGTGCCAGCAGTTTATCTCTCGGTGGAGGCAGGGGAGAGCAGTACTTC
>TRBD1|-|16|TRBV28|TRBJ2-2
CASNRPDRVNTGELFF
TGTGCCAGCAACAGACCGGACAGGGTAAACACCGGGGAGCTGTTTTTT
>-|-|14|TRBV28|TRBJ1-4
CASSPGGADEKLFF
TGTGCCAGCAGTCCCGGCGGGGCAGATGAAAAACTGTTTTTT
>TRBD1|-|16|TRBV6-6|TRBJ2-3
CASSYFRTGATDTQYF
TGTGCCAGCAGTTACTTTCGGACAGGAGCCACAGATACGCAGTATTTT
>-|-|16|TRBV9|TRBJ2-1
CASSVSSGLDWNEQFF
TGTGCCAGCAGCGTATCCAGCGGGCTGGACTGGAATGAGCAGTTCTTC
>TRBD1|-|15|TRBV5-5|TRBJ2-7
CASSGTRGTPYEQYF
TGTGCCAGCAGCGGAACCAGGGGGACGCCCTACGAGCAGTACTTC
>TRBD2|few|16|TRBV29-1|TRBJ2-2
CSVESTSGGDAGELFF
TGCAGCGTTGAATCGACTAGCGGTGGGGATGCCGGGGAGCTGTTTTTT
>-|once|13|TRBV9|TRBJ2-5
CASSSLSQETQYF
TGTGCCAGCAGCTCCTTGTCCCAAGAGACCCAGTACTTC
>TRBD2|-|17|TRBV11-2|TRBJ2-5
CASSPGLAGGHAGTQYF
TGTGCCAGCAGCCCCGGACTAGCGGGGGGCCACGCGGGGACCCAGTACTTC
>-|-|13|TRBV11-2|TRBJ1-2
CASSGEGLYGYTF
TGTGCCAGCAGCGGGGAGGGCCTCTATGGCTACACCTTC
>-|-|14|TRBV4-1|TRBJ1-1
CASSQVQGNTEAFF
TGCGCCAGCAGCCAAGTACAGGGGAACACTGAAGCTTTCTTT
>-|-|13|TRBV5-6|TRBJ2-1
CASFGNSYNEQFF
TGTGCCAGTTTCGGGAACTCCTACAATGAGCAGTTCTTC
>-|-|15|TRBV29-1|TRBJ1-2
CSVWGPGESGYGYTF
TGCAGCGTATGGGGTCCAGGGGAGTCGGGCTATGGCTACACCTTC
>-|-|13|TRBV5-1|TRBJ2-7
CASSLGPGNEQYF
TGCGCCAGCAGCTTGGGGCCAGGGAACGAGCAGTACTTC
>-|few|12|TRBV29-1|TRBJ2-5
CSVEDGGRDRDF
TGCAGCGTTGAAGACGGGGGAAGAGACCGGGACTTC
>TRBD1|-|15|TRBV27|TRBJ1-5
CASRGGQGAHQPQHF
TGTGCCAGCAGGGGCGGACAGGGGGCGCATCAGCCCCAGCATTTT
>-|-|16|TRBV19|TRBJ1-5
CASSINGGARNQPQHF
TGTGCCAGTAGTATAAATGGGGGGGCTCGCAATCAGCCCCAGCATTTT
>TRBD1|-|19|TRBV28|TRBJ1-2
CASSSPFPGTGSQAYGYTF
TGTGCCAGCAGTTCACCATTCCCCGGGACAGGAAGTCAGGCCTATGGCTACACCTTC
>-|few|15|TRBV13|TRBJ2-7
CASTHSETGSYEQYF
TGTGCCAGCACCCACTCGGAGACAGGTTCCTACGAGCAGTACTTC
>TRBD2|-|17|TRBV5-5|TRBJ2-3
CASSFGLADFNTDTQYF
TGTGCCAGCAGCTTCGGACTAGCGGATTTTAACACAGATACGCAGTATTTT
>-|-|15|TRBV5-1|TRBJ1-1
CASSSDSLSNTEAFF
TGCGCCAGCAGCTCGGACAGTTTATCGAACACTGAAGCTTTCTTT
>-|-|15|TRBV7-9|TRBJ2-7
CASSHSTDSGYEQYF
TGTGCCAGCAGCCACTCGACAGACTCGGGCTACGAGCAGTACTTC
>-|-|15|TRBV7-3|TRBJ2-3
CASSFRRGSTDTQYF
TGTGCCAGCAGCTTTCGAAGAGGAAGCACAGATACGCAGTATTTT
>-|-|15|TRBV6-5|TRBJ2-1
CASSPRQSGVTEQFF
TGTGCCAGCAGTCCCCGACAGTCAGGGGTTACTGAGCAGTTCTTC
>TRBD2|-|16|TRBV5-6|TRBJ2-3
CASSDGLAGNSDTQYF
TGTGCCAGCAGCGATGGACTAGCGGGGAATTCAGATACGCAGTATTTT
>TRBD1|-|15|TRBV30|TRBJ1-4
CAGRARDRANEKLFF
TGTGCCGGGAGAGCGCGGGACAGGGCTAATGAAAAACTGTTTTTT
>TRBD2|-|15|TRBV7-8|TRBJ2-7
CASSLTSGGSYEQYF
TGTGCCAGCAGCTTGACTAGCGGGGGCTCCTACGAGCAGTACTTC
>-|-|15|TRBV6-1|TRBJ1-2
CASSEALGGNYGYTF
TGTGCCAGCAGTGAAGCCCTGGGGGGGAACTATGGCTACACCTTC
>-|-|15|TRBV2|TRBJ1-5
CASSDSSLSNQPQHF
TGTGCCAGCAGTGATTCCAGTCTTAGCAATCAGCCCCAGCATTTT
>TRBD1|-|17|TRBV18|TRBJ1-2
CASSPPSGTGSNYGYTF
TGTGCCAGCTCACCACCGTCCGGGACAGGGAGTAACTATGGCTACACCTTC
>TRBD2|-|15|TRBV27|TRBJ2-3
CASSLFGGGTDTQYF
TGTGCCAGCAGTTTATTCGGGGGGGGCACAGATACGCAGTATTTT
>-|-|15|TRBV6-1|TRBJ1-5
CASTPQVQNNQPQHF
TGTGCCAGCACCCCCCAGGTCCAGAACAATCAGCCCCAGCATTTT
>-|-|14|TRBV25-1|TRBJ1-1
CASSESLWNTEAFF
TGTGCCAGCAGTGAATCCTTGTGGAACACTGAAGCTTTCTTT
>TRBD1|-|14|TRBV5-5|TRBJ2-1
CASSRDRGTGEQFF
TGTGCCAGCAGCCGGGACAGGGGGACGGGTGAGCAGTTCTTC
>-|-|14|TRBV2|TRBJ1-1
CASSVRRGDSEAFF
TGTGCCAGCAGTGTCCGGAGGGGAGACTCTGAAGCTTTCTTT
>-|-|14|TRBV6-1|TRBJ2-3
CASSEGGNADTQYF
TGTGCCAGCAGTGAAGGCGGTAATGCAGATACGCAGTATTTT